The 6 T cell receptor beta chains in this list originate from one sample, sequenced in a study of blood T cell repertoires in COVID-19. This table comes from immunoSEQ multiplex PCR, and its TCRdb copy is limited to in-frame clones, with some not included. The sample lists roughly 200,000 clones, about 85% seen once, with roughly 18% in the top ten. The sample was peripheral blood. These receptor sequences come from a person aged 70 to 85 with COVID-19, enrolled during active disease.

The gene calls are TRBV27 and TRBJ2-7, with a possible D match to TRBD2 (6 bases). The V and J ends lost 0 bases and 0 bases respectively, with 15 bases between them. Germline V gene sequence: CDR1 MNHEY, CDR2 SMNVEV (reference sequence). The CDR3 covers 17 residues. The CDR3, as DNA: TGTGCCAGCAGTTTATCGTCAGGGCGGGGTAGCTCCTACGAGCAGTACTTC. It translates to CASSLSSGRGSSYEQYF.

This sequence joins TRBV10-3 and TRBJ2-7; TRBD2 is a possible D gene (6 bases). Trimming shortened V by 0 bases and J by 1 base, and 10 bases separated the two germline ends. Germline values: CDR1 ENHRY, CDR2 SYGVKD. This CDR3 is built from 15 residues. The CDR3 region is CAISESGGWSYEQYF. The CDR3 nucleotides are TGTGCCATCAGTGAGTCGGGAGGTTGGTCCTACGAGCAGTACTTC.

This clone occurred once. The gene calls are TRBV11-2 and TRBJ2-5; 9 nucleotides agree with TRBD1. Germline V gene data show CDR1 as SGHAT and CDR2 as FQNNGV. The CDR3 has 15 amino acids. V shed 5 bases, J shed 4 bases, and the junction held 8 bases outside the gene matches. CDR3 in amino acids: CASSLRDREGETQYF. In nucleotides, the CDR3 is TGTGCCAGCAGCCTCCGGGACAGGGAAGGAGAGACCCAGTACTTC. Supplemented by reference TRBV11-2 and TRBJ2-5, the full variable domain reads EAGVAQSPRYKIIEKRQSVAFWCNPISGHATLYWYQQILGQGPKLLIQFQNNGVVDDSQLPKDRFSAERLKGVDSTLKIQPAKLEDSAVYLCASSLRDREGETQYFGPGTRLLVL.

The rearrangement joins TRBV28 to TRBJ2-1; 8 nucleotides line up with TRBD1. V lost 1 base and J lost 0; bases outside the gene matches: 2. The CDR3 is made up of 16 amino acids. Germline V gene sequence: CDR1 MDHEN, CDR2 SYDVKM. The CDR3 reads CASSLYGQGSYNEQFF. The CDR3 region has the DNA TGTGCCAGCAGTTTATACGGACAGGGCTCCTACAATGAGCAGTTCTTC. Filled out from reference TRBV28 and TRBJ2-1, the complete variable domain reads DVKVTQSSRYLVKRTGEKVFLECVQDMDHENMFWYRQDPGLGLRLIYFSYDVKMKEKGDIPEGYSVSREKKERFSLILESASTNQTSMYLCASSLYGQGSYNEQFFGPGTRLTVL.

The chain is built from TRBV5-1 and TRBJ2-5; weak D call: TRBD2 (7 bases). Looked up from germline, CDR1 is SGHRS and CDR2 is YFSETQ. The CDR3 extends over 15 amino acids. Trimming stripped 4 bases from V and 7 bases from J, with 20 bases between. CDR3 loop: CASSETGLGRGTQYF. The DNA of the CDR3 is TGCGCCAGCAGCGAGACAGGATTGGGGAGGGGGACCCAGTACTTC.

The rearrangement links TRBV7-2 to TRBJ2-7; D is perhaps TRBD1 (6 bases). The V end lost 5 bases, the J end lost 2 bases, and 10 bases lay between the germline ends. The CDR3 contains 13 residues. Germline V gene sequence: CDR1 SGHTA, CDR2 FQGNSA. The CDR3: CASSRTAPYEQYF. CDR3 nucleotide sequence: TGTGCCAGCAGCCGGACAGCCCCCTACGAGCAGTACTTC.